This T cell receptor (beta chain) comes out of a study of cytomegalovirus exposure and HLA in healthy donors. Germline values: CDR1 ENHRY, CDR2 SYGVKD. The length of the CDR3 is 14 residues. V gave up 5 bases and J gave up 4 bases, with 9 bases separating them. PCR involved 60 Vbeta and 13 Jbeta primers. Clones were sequenced by immunoSEQ multiplex PCR, and TCRdb holds only the in-frame ones, with some missing. The table lists some 140,000 clones, around nine tenths of them singletons. In its sample, this clone was seen a few times. Its specificity is unknown. Study-wide results and limits: Being productive about 87% or about 30% of the time was typical of most TCR beta V segments in an earlier analysis.

This TCR derives from a woman in her twenties or thirties in good health and CMV-seronegative. The rearrangement links TRBV10-3 to TRBJ2-6; D may be TRBD2 (6 bases). Input material: PBMCs. As DNA, the CDR3 is TGTGCCATCAGTCGACGGGAGGGGGCCAACGTCCTGACTTTC. Protein sequence: CAISRREGANVLTF.